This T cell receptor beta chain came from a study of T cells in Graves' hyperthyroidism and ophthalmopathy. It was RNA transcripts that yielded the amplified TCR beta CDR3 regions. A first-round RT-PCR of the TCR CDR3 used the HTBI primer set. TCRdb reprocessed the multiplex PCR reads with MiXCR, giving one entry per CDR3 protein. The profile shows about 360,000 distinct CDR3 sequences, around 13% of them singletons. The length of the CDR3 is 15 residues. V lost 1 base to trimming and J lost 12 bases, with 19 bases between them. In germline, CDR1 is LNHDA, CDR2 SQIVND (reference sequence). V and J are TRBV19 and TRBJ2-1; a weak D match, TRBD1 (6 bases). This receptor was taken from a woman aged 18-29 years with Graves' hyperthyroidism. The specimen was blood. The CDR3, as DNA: TGTGCCAGTAGTATAGTCCCTGGGGACACACGGGGGCAGTTCTTC. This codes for CASSIVPGDTRGQFF. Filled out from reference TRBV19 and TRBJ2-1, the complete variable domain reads DGGITQSPKYLFRKEGQNVTLSCEQNLNHDAMYWYRQDPGQGLRLIYYSQIVNDFQKGDIAEGYSVSREKKESFPLTVTSAQKNPTAFYLCASSIVPGDTRGQFFGPGTRLTVL.